The 20 T cell receptor beta chains below were found in one sample sequenced in a study of OX40 agonist ivuxolimab in advanced cancers. Only in-frame clones appear in the TCRdb table, and some are missing; sequencing was by immunoSEQ multiplex PCR. The table includes about 25,000 clones, just under 85% detected once. The sample consisted of CD4+ or CD8+ T cells sorted from blood, taken in a trial of the OX40 agonist ivuxolimab. The origin of the receptors is an adult with an advanced solid tumor such as melanoma, head and neck, liver or kidney cancer.

This rearrangement joins TRBV14 to TRBJ1-1, with TRBD1 matching 10 bases. CDR3 length equals 16 residues. Germline CDR1 SGHDN, CDR2 FVKESK. Unmatched junction bases numbered 10, after V lost 1 base and J lost 8 bases. The CDR3 nucleotides read TGTGCCAGCAGCCAAGGTCCCGGGACAGGGGTGGCGGAAGCTTTCTTT. Translation gives CASSQGPGTGVAEAFF.

The chain recombines TRBV18 with TRBJ2-7, with a possible D match to TRBD1 (6 bases). V shed 1 base and J shed 6 bases, with 16 bases lying between them. CDR3 length: 15 amino acids. Germline V gene sequence: CDR1 KGHSH, CDR2 LQKENI. CDR3 amino acids: CASSPQDSAQGEQYF. The CDR3, as DNA: TGTGCCAGCTCACCACAGGACAGTGCCCAGGGCGAGCAGTACTTC.

The chain combines TRBV4-1 with TRBJ1-6; D call uncertain. The CDR3 totals 13 residues. V lost 11 bases and J 5 bases, leaving 13 bases between the germline ends. Germline V gives CDR1 MGHRA, CDR2 YSYEKL. The CDR3 is CAAGPRDNSPLHF. DNA for the CDR3: TGCGCCGCCGGCCCGCGGGATAATTCACCCCTCCACTTT.

J is TRBJ1-5 and V is TRBV30, with TRBD1 identical over 8 bases. With 5 bases clipped from V and 6 bases from J, the junction kept 6 bases outside the gene matches. The CDR3 is made up of 13 amino acids. Germline-derived CDR1 and CDR2 are GTSNPN and SVGIG (reference sequence). The CDR3 spells CAWDRGNRQPQHF. CDR3 DNA: TGTGCCTGGGACAGGGGAAATCGTCAGCCCCAGCATTTT.

The CDR3: CASSQDRSYPTDTQYF. Here the CDR3 DNA reads TGTGCCAGCAGCCAAGATCGCAGTTACCCCACAGATACGCAGTATTTT. The chain employs TRBV14 and TRBJ2-3, with D unresolved. Per the germline V gene, CDR1 is SGHDN and CDR2 is FVKESK. V lost 0 bases to trimming and J lost 2 bases, with 12 bases between them. This CDR3 spans 16 amino acids.

This clone qualifies as medium-sized. V is TRBV27 and J is TRBJ1-5, with 10 bases aligning to TRBD1. The V gene end was trimmed by 6 bases and the J gene end by 11 bases; junction bases not matched to a gene: 10. This CDR3 is built from 14 residues. Per the germline V gene, CDR1 is MNHEY and CDR2 is SMNVEV (reference sequence). The CDR3 nucleotides read TGTGCCAGCAGCTCCGGGACAGGGGCAACGGCCCAGCATTTT. The encoded protein is CASSSGTGATAQHF.

The chain carries TRBV4-1 and TRBJ1-1; D possibly corresponds to TRBD1 (6 bases). The CDR3 has 14 amino acids. Trimming stripped 4 bases from V and 5 bases from J, with 14 bases between. The germline gives CDR1 MGHRA, CDR2 YSYEKL. Written as DNA, the CDR3 is TGCGCCAGCAGCCGAGGGGGGCCGGGGACTGAAGCTTTCTTT. Its protein is CASSRGGPGTEAFF.

This sequence joins TRBV4-1 and TRBJ1-2; 7 bases match TRBD1. The CDR3 is 14 residues long. The germline gives CDR1 MGHRA, CDR2 YSYEKL. Unmatched junction bases numbered 3, after V lost 1 base and J lost 4 bases. This CDR3 reads CASSQAGTAYGYTF. In nucleotides, the CDR3 is TGCGCCAGCAGCCAAGCCGGGACAGCCTATGGCTACACCTTC.

The rearrangement links TRBV27 to TRBJ2-3, with 9 bases matching TRBD2. Trimming at V came to 5 bases and at J to 3 bases, leaving 6 bases not matched to a gene. Germline V CDR1 and CDR2: MNHEY, SMNVEV (reference sequence). CDR3 length equals 15 residues. The CDR3 loop is CASSEAGGPTDTQYF. The CDR3 region has the DNA TGTGCCAGCAGTGAGGCGGGAGGGCCTACAGATACGCAGTATTTT.

This clone was seen a handful of times. The chain combines TRBV5-1 with TRBJ1-6; D remains unclear. Germline assignment: CDR1 SGHRS and CDR2 YFSETQ. The CDR3 is 12 residues long. With 2 bases removed from V and 5 bases from J, the gap between germline ends came to 2 bases. CDR3 amino acids: CASSFDNSPLHF. In nucleotides, the CDR3 is TGCGCCAGCAGCTTCGATAATTCACCCCTCCACTTT.

This clone was seen more than once but under ten times. The J gene is TRBJ1-5, the V gene TRBV4-1; tentative D call: TRBD1 (5 bases). Between the trimmed V and J ends, which lost 6 bases and 2 bases, there was a span of 11 bases. The CDR3 is 14 amino acids. Germline CDR1 and CDR2: MGHRA and YSYEKL. CDR3 sequence: CASSLGGGNQPQHF. CDR3 DNA sequence: TGCGCCAGCAGTCTCGGGGGTGGCAATCAGCCCCAGCATTTT.

In this sample, this clone turned up once. The rearrangement uses TRBV19 and TRBJ2-5; the D is unclear. The CDR3 has 17 amino acids. Trimming cost V 1 base and J 2 bases, with 17 bases left between them. Germline V gene data show CDR1 as LNHDA and CDR2 as SQIVND (reference sequence). The CDR3 is CASSIATIVLEQETQYF. DNA of the CDR3: TGTGCCAGTAGTATAGCCACGATCGTATTAGAACAAGAGACCCAGTACTTC.

In nucleotides, the CDR3 is TGTGCTAGTGGTTTGGTACCGCCTCAAAACATTCAGTACTTC. Its translation: CASGLVPPQNIQYF. The V and J genes are TRBV12-5 and TRBJ2-4; D is undetermined. The V end was cut by 0 bases, the J end by 5 bases, with 8 bases between. Germline-derived CDR1 and CDR2 are LGHNT and FRNRAP. The CDR3 loop spans 14 amino acids.

The rearrangement uses TRBV10-3 and TRBJ1-5; D is ambiguous. Germline CDR1 and CDR2: ENHRY and SYGVKD. This CDR3 comprises 15 residues. Trimming took off 3 bases at V and 3 bases at J, with 12 bases between the two ends. The CDR3 sequence: CAISDLGGYNQPQHF. The CDR3 DNA follows: TGTGCCATCAGTGATTTAGGAGGTTACAATCAGCCCCAGCATTTT.

The chain joins TRBV7-8 to TRBJ2-1; the match to TRBD2 covers 11 bases. This CDR3 comprises 15 residues. J lost 6 bases, V lost 1 base, and 2 bases had no gene match. Germline CDR1 SGHVS, CDR2 FQNEAQ. For the CDR3, the DNA is TGTGCCAGCAGCTTAGTACTAGCGGGAGCCAATGAGCAGTTCTTC. Residues: CASSLVLAGANEQFF.

J is TRBJ2-7 and V is TRBV19; TRBD1 is a possible D gene (6 bases). Trimming took 3 bases from V and 4 from J, leaving 16 bases between them. Germline-derived CDR1 and CDR2 are LNHDA and SQIVND (reference sequence). The CDR3 consists of 15 residues. CDR3 sequence reads: CASSMATRGRYEQYF. CDR3 DNA: TGTGCCAGTAGTATGGCCACCAGGGGCAGGTACGAGCAGTACTTC.

This chain connects TRBV28 to TRBJ2-5, with D uncertain. Between the trimmed V and J ends, which lost 5 bases and 4 bases, there was a span of 8 bases. This CDR3 contains 12 residues. The germline V gene has CDR1 MDHEN and CDR2 SYDVKM. In DNA form, the CDR3 reads TGTGCCAGCAGTCCCTCAAGAGAGACCCAGTACTTC. Amino acids: CASSPSRETQYF. The full variable domain, in which reference TRBV28 and TRBJ2-5 provide the parts outside the CDR3, is DVKVTQSSRYLVKRTGEKVFLECVQDMDHENMFWYRQDPGLGLRLIYFSYDVKMKEKGDIPEGYSVSREKKERFSLILESASTNQTSMYLCASSPSRETQYFGPGTRLLVL.

The chain links TRBV9 to TRBJ1-2; 12 positions agree with TRBD1. The V segment lost 4 bases and the J segment 4 bases; nucleotides outside the gene matches: 5. Germline values: CDR1 SGDLS, CDR2 YYNGEE. The length of the CDR3 is 15 residues. In DNA, the CDR3 is TGTGCCAGCAGCTCCCGGGACAGGGGGCCCTATGGCTACACCTTC. Translated, it gives CASSSRDRGPYGYTF.

The chain links TRBV6-5 to TRBJ2-3; D ambiguous. This CDR3 region has 15 residues. Trimming stripped 3 bases from V and 4 bases from J, with 14 bases between. The germline CDR1 and CDR2 sequences are MNHEY and SVGAGI. The chain's CDR3 is CASSYMASSSDTQYF. In DNA, the CDR3 is TGTGCCAGCAGTTATATGGCTAGTTCTTCAGATACGCAGTATTTT.

The chain recombines TRBV9 with TRBJ2-5; D gene uncertain. The CDR3 extends over 15 amino acids. In germline, CDR1 is SGDLS, CDR2 YYNGEE. The V end was cut by 0 bases, the J end by 2 bases, with 11 bases between. The CDR3 coding sequence is TGTGCCAGCAGCGTAGCTGGGGTTTGGCAAGAGACCCAGTACTTC. It encodes CASSVAGVWQETQYF.